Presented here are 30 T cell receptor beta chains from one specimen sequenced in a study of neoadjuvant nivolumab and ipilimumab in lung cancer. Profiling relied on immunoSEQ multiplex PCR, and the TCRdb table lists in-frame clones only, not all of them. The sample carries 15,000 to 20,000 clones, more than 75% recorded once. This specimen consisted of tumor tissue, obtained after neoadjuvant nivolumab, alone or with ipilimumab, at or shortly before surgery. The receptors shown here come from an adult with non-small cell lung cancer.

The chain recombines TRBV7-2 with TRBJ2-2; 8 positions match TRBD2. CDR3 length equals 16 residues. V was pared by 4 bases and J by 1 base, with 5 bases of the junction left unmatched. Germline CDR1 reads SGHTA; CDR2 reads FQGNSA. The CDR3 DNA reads TGTGCCAGCAGCTCCAGCGGGAGCCTGAACACCGGGGAGCTGTTTTTT. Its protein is CASSSSGSLNTGELFF.

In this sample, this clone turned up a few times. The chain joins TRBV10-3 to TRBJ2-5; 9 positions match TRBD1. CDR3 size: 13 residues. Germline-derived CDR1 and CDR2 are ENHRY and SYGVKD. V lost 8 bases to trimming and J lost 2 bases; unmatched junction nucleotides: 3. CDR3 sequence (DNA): TGTGCCATCGCTGACAGGGGGCAAGAGACCCAGTACTTC. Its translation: CAIADRGQETQYF.

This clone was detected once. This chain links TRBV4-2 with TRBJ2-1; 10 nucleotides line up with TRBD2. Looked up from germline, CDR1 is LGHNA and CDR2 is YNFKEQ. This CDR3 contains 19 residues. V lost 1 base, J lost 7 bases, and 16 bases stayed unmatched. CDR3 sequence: CASSQVLAGEPRSVNEQFF. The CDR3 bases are TGTGCCAGCAGCCAAGTTCTAGCGGGAGAGCCCCGCTCAGTGAATGAGCAGTTCTTC.

The CDR3 spells CASSGGRGPKGYTF. CDR3 DNA sequence: TGTGCCAGCAGCGGGGGCAGGGGGCCTAAGGGCTACACCTTC. The chain has TRBV7-9 and TRBJ1-2, with 8 bases matching TRBD1. CDR3 length: 14 amino acids. CDR1 and CDR2 (germline): SEHNR, FQNEAQ (reference sequence). Germline trimming cut 5 bases from V and 8 bases from J; bases unmatched to any gene: 10.

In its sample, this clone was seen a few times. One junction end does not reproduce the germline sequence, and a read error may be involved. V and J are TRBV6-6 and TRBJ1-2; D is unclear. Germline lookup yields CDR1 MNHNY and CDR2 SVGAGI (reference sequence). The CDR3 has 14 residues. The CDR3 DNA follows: TGTGCCAGCAGCCCCCCGGACGGAAACTCTGGCTACACCTTC. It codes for CASSPPDGNSGYTF.

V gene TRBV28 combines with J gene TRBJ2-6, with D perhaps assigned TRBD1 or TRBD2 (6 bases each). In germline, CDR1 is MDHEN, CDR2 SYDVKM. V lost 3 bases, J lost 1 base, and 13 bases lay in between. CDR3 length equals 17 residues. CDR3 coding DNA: TGTGCCAGCAGTTTGGGGGGACAACTGTCTGGGGCCAACGTCCTGACTTTC. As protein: CASSLGGQLSGANVLTF.

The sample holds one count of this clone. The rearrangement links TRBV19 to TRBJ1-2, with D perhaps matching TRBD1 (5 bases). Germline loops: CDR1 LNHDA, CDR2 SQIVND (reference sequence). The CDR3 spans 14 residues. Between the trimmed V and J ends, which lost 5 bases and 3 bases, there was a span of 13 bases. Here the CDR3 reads CASSGAGYDYGYTF. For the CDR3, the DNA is TGTGCCAGTAGTGGGGCAGGGTACGACTATGGCTACACCTTC.

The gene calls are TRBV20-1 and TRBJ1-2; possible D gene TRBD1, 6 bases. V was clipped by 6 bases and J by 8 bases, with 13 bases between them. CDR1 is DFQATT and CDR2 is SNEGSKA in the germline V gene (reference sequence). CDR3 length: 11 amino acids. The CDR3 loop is CSADEGGGYTF. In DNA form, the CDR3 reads TGCAGTGCAGATGAGGGGGGGGGCTACACCTTC.

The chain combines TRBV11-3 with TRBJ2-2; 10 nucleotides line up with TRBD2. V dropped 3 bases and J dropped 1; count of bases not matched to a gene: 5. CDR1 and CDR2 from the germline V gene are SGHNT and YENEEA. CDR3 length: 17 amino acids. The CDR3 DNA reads TGTGCCAGCAGCTTCAGGGCTAGCGGGAGGAACACCGGGGAGCTGTTTTTT. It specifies CASSFRASGRNTGELFF. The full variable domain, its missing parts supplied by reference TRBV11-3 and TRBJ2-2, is EAGVVQSPRYKIIEKKQPVAFWCNPISGHNTLYWYLQNLGQGPELLIRYENEEAVDDSQLPKDRFSAERLKGVDSTLKIQPAELGDSAVYLCASSFRASGRNTGELFFGEGSRLTVL.

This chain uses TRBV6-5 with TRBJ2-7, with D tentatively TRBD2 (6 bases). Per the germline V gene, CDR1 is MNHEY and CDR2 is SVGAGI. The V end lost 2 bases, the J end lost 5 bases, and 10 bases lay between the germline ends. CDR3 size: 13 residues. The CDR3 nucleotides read TGTGCCAGCAGTTACGGAGGGGTCGACGAGCAGTACTTC. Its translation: CASSYGGVDEQYF.

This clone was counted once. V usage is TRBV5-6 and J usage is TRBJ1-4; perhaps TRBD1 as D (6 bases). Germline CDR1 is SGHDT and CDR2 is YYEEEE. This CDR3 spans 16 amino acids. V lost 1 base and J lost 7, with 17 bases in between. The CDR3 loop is CASSLLGAGEGEKLFF. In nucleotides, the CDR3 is TGTGCCAGCAGCTTGTTAGGTGCAGGGGAGGGTGAAAAACTGTTTTTT.

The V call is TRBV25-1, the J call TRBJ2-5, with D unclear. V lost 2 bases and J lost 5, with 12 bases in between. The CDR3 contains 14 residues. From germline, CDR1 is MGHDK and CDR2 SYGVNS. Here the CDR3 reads CASSEPRSVETQYF. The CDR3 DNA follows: TGTGCCAGCAGTGAACCTAGGTCGGTGGAGACCCAGTACTTC. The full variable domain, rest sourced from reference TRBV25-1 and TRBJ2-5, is EADIYQTPRYLVIGTGKKITLECSQTMGHDKMYWYQQDPGMELHLIHYSYGVNSTEKGDLSSESTVSRIRTEHFPLTLESARPSHTSQYLCASSEPRSVETQYFGPGTRLLVL.

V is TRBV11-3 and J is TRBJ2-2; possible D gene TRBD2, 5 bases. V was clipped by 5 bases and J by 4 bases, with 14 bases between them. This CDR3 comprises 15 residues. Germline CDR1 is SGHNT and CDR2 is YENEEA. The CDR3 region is CASSLRTGSTGELFF. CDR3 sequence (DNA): TGTGCCAGCAGCCTCCGGACGGGGAGCACCGGGGAGCTGTTTTTT. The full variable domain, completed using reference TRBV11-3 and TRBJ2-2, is EAGVVQSPRYKIIEKKQPVAFWCNPISGHNTLYWYLQNLGQGPELLIRYENEEAVDDSQLPKDRFSAERLKGVDSTLKIQPAELGDSAVYLCASSLRTGSTGELFFGEGSRLTVL.

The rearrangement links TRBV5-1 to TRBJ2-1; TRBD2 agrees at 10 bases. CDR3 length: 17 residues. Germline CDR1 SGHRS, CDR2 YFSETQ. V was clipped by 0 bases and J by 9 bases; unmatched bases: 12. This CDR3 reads CASSLELAGAGGREQFF. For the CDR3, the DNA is TGCGCCAGCAGCTTGGAGCTAGCGGGAGCCGGTGGCCGTGAGCAGTTCTTC.

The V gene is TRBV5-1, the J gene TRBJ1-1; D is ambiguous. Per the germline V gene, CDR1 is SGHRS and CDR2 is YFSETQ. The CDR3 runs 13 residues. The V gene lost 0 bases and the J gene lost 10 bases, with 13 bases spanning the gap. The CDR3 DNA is TGCGCCAGCAGCTTGGATTGGGGAGGCACAGCTTTCTTT. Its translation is CASSLDWGGTAFF.

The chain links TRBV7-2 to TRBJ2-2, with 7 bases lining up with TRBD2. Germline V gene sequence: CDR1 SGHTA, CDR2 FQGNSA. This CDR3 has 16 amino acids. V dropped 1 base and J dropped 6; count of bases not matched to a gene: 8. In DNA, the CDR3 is TGTGCCAGCAGCTTAGGCGGCGGGAGAAACCCCGGGGAGCTGTTTTTT. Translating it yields CASSLGGGRNPGELFF. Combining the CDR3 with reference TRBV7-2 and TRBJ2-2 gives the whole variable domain GAGVSQSPSNKVTEKGKDVELRCDPISGHTALYWYRQSLGQGLEFLIYFQGNSAPDKSGLPSDRFSAERTGGSVSTLTIQRTQQEDSAVYLCASSLGGGRNPGELFFGEGSRLTVL.

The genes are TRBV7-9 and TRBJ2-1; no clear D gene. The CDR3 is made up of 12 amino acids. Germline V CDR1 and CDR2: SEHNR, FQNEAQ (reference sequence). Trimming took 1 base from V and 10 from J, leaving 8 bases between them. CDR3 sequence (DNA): TGTGCCAGCAGCTTAGACAGTACGGAGCAGTTCTTC. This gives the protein CASSLDSTEQFF.

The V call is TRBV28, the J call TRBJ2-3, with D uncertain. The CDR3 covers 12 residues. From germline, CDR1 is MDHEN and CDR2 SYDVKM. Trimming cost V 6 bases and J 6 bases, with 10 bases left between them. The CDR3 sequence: CASSWLADTQYF. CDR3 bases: TGTGCCAGCAGCTGGCTGGCGGATACGCAGTATTTT.

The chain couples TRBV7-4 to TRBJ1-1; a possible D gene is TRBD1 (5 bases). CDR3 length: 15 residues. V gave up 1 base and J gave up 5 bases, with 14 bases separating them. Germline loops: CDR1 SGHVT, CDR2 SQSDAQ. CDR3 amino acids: CASSLVAGGGTEAFF. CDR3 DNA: TGTGCCAGCAGCTTAGTGGCGGGGGGAGGGACTGAAGCTTTCTTT.

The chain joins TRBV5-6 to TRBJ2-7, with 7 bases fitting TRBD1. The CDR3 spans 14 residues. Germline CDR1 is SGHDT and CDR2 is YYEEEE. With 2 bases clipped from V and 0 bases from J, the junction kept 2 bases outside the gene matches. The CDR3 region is CASSFYRGSYEQYF. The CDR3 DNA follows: TGTGCCAGCAGCTTCTACAGGGGCTCCTACGAGCAGTACTTC.

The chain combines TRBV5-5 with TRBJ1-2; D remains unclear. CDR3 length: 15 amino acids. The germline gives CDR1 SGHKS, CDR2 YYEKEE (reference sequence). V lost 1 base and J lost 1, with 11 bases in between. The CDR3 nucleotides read TGTGCCAGCAGCTTGTGGCCAGGAAATAACTATGGCTACACCTTC. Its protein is CASSLWPGNNYGYTF.

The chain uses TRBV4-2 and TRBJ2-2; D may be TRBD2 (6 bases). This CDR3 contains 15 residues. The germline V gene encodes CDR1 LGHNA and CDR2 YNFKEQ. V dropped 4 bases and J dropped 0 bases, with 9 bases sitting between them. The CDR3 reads CASSPLAANTGELFF. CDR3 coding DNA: TGTGCCAGCAGCCCCTTAGCGGCGAACACCGGGGAGCTGTTTTTT.

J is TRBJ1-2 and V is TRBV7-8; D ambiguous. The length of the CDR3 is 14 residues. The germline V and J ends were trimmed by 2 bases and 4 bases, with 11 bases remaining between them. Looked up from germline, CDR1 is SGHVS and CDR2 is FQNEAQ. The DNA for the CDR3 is TGTGCCAGCAGCTTAAAGGGTTGGAGCTATGGCTACACCTTC. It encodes CASSLKGWSYGYTF.

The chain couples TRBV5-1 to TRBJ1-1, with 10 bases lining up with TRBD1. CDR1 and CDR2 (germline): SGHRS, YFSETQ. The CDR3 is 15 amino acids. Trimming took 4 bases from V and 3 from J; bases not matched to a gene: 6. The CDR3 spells CASSMGQGFDTEAFF. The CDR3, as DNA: TGCGCCAGCAGCATGGGACAGGGGTTTGACACTGAAGCTTTCTTT.

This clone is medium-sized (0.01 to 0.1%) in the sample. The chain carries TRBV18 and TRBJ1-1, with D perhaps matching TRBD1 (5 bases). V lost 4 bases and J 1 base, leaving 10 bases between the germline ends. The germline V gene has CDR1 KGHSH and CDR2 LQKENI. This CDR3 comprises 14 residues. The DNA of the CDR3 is TGTGCCAGCTCACTATGGGGCAGGAACACTGAAGCTTTCTTT. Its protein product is CASSLWGRNTEAFF. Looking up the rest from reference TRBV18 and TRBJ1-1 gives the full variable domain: NAGVMQNPRHLVRRRGQEARLRCSPMKGHSHVYWYRQLPEEGLKFMVYLQKENIIDESGMPKERFSAEFPKEGPSILRIQQVVRGDSAAYFCASSLWGRNTEAFFGQGTRLTVV.

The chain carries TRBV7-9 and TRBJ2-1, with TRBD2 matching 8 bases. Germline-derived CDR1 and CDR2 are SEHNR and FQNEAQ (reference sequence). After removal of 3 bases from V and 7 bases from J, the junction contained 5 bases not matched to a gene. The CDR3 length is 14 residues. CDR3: CASSFSGAWNEQFF. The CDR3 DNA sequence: TGTGCCAGCAGCTTTAGCGGGGCCTGGAATGAGCAGTTCTTC.

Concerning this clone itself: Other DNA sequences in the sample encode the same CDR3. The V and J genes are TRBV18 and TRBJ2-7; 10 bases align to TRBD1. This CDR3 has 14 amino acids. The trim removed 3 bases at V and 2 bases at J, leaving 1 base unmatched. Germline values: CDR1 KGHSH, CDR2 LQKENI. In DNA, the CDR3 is TGTGCCAGCTCACCGGACAGGGGGACCTACGAGCAGTACTTC. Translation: CASSPDRGTYEQYF.

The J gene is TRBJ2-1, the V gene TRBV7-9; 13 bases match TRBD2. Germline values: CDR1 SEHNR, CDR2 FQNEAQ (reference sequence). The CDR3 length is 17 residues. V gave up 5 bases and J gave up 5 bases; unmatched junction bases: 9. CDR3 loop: CASSRLAGGQQNNEQFF. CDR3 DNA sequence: TGTGCCAGCAGCCGACTAGCGGGAGGTCAGCAGAACAATGAGCAGTTCTTC.

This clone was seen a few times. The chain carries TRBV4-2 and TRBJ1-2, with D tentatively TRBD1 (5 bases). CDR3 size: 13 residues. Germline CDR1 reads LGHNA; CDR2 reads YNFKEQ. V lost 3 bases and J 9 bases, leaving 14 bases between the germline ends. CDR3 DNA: TGTGCCAGCAGCCAGGGTACAGGCCCCAGCTACACCTTC. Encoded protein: CASSQGTGPSYTF.

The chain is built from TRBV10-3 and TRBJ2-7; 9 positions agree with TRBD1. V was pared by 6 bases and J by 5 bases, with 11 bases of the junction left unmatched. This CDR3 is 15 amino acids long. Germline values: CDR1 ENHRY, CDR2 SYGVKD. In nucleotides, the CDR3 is TGTGCCATCAGGGATAACCGGGACAGGGTAGACGAGCAGTACTTC. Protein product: CAIRDNRDRVDEQYF.